This T cell receptor (beta chain) was captured by sequencing in a study of somatic mutations in cytotoxic T cells in rheumatoid arthritis. Points from the study as a whole: Age-matched healthy controls and rheumatoid arthritis patients had CD8+ T-cell clonality that did not differ significantly. A single CD8+ clone exceeded 20% of CD8+ cells in about an eighth of the roughly 65 patients. The slightly lower representation of TRBV07 among rheumatoid arthritis patients did not undergo correction for multiple comparisons.

The CDR3 is made up of 16 amino acids. The V and J ends lost 0 bases and 6 bases, in that order; junction bases with no gene match: 8. CDR1 and CDR2 (germline): LGHNA, YSLEER. Repertoires were generated with immunoSEQ multiplex PCR, while TCRdb's copy carries only in-frame clones and drops some. The table includes about 10,000 clones, roughly 80% detected once. Note on this clone: The antigen remains unidentified.

Separation of CD4+ and CD8+ cells was performed by positive magnetic bead selection, and purity was verified by flow cytometry. What was sequenced was CD8+ T cells sorted from blood. V and J are TRBV4-3 and TRBJ2-7; 10 nucleotides agree with TRBD2. This receptor was identified in a man over 45 in good health. The CDR3 is CASSQDWARLAGEQYF. In DNA form, the CDR3 reads TGCGCCAGCAGCCAAGATTGGGCTAGACTAGCGGGCGAGCAGTACTTC.